The source of this T cell receptor beta chain is a study of cytomegalovirus exposure and HLA in healthy donors. The wider study: The roughly 120 million unique TCR beta sequences, from roughly 170 million T cells, were found by an earlier analysis. Study-wide results and limits: Being indistinguishable, some V segments were excluded, TRBV6-2 and TRBV6-3 among them. V- and J-gene trimming in TCR beta was tied to a missense DCLRE1C variant by an analysis performed later.

Primers included in the PCR were 60 Vbeta and 13 Jbeta primers. Here immunoSEQ multiplex PCR was the method, and the copy in TCRdb shows in-frame clones only, minus some. The sample holds 160,000 or so clones; roughly 80% are singletons and the top ten take 1.3%. About this clone itself: Its antigen is unknown.

The CDR3 loop spans 13 amino acids. Germline CDR1 LGHNA, CDR2 YSLEER. Trimming stripped 3 bases from V and 8 bases from J, with 13 bases between. The sequenced material came from PBMCs. This sequence originates from a man aged 50 or older in good health and CMV-seropositive. The chain links TRBV4-3 to TRBJ1-2; D ambiguous. The chain's CDR3 is CASSQGGLGGYTF. The CDR3 DNA is TGCGCCAGCAGCCAGGGAGGTCTGGGGGGCTACACCTTC.